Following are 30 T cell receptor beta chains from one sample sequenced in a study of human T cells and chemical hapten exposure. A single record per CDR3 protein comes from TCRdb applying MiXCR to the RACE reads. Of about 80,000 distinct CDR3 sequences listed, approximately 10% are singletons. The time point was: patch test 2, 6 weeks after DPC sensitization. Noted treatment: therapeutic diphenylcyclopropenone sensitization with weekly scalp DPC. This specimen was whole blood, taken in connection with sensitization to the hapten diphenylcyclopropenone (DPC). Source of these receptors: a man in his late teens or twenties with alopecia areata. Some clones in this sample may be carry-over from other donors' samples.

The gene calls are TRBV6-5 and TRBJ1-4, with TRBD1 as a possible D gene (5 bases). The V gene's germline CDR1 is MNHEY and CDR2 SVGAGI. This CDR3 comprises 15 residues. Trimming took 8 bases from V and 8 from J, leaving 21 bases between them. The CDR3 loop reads CASGIPGLGLEKLFF. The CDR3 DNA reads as TGTGCCAGCGGAATTCCGGGACTTGGACTCGAAAAACTGTTTTTT.

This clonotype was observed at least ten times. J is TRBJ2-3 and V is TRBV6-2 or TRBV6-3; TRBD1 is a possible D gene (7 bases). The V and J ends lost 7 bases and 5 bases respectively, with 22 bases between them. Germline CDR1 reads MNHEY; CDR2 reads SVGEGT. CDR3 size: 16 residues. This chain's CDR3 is CASTYRAGGIRDTQYF. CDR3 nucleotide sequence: TGTGCCAGCACCTACCGGGCAGGGGGGATCAGAGATACGCAGTATTTT.

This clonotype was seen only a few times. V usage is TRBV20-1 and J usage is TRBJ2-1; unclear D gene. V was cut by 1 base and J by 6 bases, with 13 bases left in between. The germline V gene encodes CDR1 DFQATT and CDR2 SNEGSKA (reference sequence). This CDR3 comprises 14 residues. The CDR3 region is CSARGELGGNEQFF. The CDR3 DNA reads TGCAGTGCTAGAGGAGAACTCGGCGGCAATGAGCAGTTCTTC.

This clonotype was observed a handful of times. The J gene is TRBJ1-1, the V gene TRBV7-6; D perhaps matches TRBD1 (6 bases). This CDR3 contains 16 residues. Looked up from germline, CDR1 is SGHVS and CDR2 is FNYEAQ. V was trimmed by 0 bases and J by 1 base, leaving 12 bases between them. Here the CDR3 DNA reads TGTGCCAGCAGCTTAGCCGTGGGGGGGGCGAACACTGAAGCTTTCTTT. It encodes CASSLAVGGANTEAFF. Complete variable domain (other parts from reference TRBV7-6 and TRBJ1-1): GAGVSQSPRYKVTKRGQDVALRCDPISGHVSLYWYRQALGQGPEFLTYFNYEAQQDKSGLPNDRFSAERPEGSISTLTIQRTEQRDSAMYRCASSLAVGGANTEAFFGQGTRLTVV.

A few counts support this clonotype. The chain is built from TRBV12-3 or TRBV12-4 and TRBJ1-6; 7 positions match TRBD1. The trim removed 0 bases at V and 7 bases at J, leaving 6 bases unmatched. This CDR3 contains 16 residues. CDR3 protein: CASSLARRGLNSPLHF. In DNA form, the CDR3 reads TGTGCCAGCAGTTTAGCTCGGAGGGGGCTCAATTCACCCCTCCACTTT.

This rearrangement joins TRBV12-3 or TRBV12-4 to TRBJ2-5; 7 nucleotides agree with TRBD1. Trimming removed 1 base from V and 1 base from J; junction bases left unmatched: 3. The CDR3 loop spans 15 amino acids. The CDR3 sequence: CASSLDWDSQETQYF. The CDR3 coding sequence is TGTGCCAGCAGTTTAGACTGGGACAGCCAAGAGACCCAGTACTTC.

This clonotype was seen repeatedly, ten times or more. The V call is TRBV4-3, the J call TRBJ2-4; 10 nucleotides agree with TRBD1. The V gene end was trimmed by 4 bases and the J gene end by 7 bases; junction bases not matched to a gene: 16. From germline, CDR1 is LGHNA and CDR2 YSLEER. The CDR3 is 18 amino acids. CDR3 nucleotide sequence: TGCGCCAGCAGCCCACATTTATTGACAGGGGGCAGGTTGAACATTCAGTACTTC. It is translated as CASSPHLLTGGRLNIQYF.

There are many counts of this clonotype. DNA of the CDR3: TGTGCCAGCAGCTTAGAAGGTTGGGGCAGTGAGTACTACACCTTC. Translation: CASSLEGWGSEYYTF. The rearrangement joins TRBV7-2 to TRBJ1-2, with a weak D call TRBD1 (5 bases). The CDR3 has 15 residues. Germline V gives CDR1 SGHTA, CDR2 FQGNSA. V was pared by 1 base and J by 10 bases, with 19 bases between.

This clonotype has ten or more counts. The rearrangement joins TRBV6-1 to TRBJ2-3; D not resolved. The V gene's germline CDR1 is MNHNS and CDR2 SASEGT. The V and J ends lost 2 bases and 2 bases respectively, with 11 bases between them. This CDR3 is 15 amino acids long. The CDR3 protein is CASSESWKFTDTQYF. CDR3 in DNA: TGTGCCAGCAGTGAATCCTGGAAATTCACAGATACGCAGTATTTT.

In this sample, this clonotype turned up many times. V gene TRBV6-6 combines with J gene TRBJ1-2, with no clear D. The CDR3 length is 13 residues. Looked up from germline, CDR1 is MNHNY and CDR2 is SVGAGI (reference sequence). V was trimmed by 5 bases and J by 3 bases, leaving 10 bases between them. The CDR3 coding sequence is TGTGCCAGCAGTCGAAGGGAGGACTATGGCTACACCTTC. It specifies CASSRREDYGYTF.

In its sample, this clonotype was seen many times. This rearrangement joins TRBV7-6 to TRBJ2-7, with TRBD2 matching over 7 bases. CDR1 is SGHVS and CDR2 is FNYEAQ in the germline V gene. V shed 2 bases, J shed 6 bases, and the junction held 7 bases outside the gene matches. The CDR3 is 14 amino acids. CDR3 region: CASSLSRGSGEQYV. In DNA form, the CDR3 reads TGTGCCAGCAGCTTATCGCGGGGGAGTGGCGAGCAGTACGTC.

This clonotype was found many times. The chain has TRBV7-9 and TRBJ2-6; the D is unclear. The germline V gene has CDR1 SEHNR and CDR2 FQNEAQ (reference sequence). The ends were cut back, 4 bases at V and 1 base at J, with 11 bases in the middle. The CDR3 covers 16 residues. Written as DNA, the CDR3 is TGTGCCAGCAGCTCTCCAACAGTGTCTGGGGCCAACGTCCTGACTTTC. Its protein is CASSSPTVSGANVLTF.

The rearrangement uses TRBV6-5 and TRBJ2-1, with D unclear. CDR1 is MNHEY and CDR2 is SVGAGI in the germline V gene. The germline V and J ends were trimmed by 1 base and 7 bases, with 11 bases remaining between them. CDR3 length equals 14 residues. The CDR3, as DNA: TGTGCCAGCAGTTACTTGGGTTTGGATAATGAGCAGTTCTTC. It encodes CASSYLGLDNEQFF.

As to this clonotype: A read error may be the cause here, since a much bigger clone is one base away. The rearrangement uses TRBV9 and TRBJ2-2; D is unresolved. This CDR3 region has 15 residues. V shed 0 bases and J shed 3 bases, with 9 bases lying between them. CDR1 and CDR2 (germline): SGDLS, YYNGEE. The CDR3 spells CASSVASRDTGELFF. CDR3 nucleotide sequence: TGTGCCAGCAGCGTAGCTTCAAGGGACACCGGGGAGCTGTTTTTT.

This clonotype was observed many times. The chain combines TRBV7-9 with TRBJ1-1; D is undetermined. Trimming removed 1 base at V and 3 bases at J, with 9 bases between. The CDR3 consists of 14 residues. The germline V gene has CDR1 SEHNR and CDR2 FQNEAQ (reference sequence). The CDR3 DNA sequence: TGTGCCAGCAGCTTAGGGGTAGTAGACACTGAAGCTTTCTTT. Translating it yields CASSLGVVDTEAFF.

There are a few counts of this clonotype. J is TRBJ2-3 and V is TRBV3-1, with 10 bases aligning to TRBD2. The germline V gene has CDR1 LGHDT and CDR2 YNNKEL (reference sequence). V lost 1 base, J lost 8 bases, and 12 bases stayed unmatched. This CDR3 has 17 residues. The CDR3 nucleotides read TGTGCCAGCAGCCAAGGCGGAGCGGGGGGGACCTCAGGTACGCAGTATTTT. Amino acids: CASSQGGAGGTSGTQYF.

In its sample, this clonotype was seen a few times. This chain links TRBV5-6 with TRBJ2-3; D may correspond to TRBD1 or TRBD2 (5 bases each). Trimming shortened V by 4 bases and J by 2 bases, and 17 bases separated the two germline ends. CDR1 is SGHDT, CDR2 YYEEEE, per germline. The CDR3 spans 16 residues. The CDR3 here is CASSPNYGTNTDTQYF. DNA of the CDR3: TGTGCCAGCAGCCCTAACTACGGGACCAACACAGATACGCAGTATTTT.

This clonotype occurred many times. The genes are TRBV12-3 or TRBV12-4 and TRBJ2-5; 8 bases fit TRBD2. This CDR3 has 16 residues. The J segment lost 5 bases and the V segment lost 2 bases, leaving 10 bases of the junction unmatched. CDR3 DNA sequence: TGTGCCAGCAGTTTATTTCCCGGGGGCGGGAGGGAGACCCAGTACTTC. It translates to CASSLFPGGGRETQYF.

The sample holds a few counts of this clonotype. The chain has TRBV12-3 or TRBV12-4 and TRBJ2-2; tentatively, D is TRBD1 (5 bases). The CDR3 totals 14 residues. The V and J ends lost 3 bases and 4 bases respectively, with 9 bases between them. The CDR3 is CASSFGQGTGELFF. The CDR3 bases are TGTGCCAGCAGTTTTGGGCAGGGCACCGGGGAGCTGTTTTTT.

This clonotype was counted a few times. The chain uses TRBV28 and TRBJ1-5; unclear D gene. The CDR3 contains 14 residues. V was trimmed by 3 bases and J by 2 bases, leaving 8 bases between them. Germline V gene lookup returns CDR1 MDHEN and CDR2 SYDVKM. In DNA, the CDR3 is TGTGCCAGCAGTTTCCCGTGGGGCAATCAGCCCCAGCATTTT. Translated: CASSFPWGNQPQHF.

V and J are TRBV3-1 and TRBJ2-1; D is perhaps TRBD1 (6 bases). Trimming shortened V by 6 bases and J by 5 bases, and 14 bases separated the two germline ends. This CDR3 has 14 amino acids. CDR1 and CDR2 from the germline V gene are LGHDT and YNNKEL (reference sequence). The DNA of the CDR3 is TGTGCCAGCAGGCGCTCAGGGGCCGACAATGAGCAGTTCTTC. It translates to CASRRSGADNEQFF.

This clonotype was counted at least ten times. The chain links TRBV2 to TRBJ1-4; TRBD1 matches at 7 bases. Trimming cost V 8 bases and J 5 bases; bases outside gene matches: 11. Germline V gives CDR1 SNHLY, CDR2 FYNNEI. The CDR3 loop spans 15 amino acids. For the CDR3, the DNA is TGTGCCAGCCCTTTACCGGGACAGCAAAATGAAAAACTGTTTTTT. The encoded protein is CASPLPGQQNEKLFF.

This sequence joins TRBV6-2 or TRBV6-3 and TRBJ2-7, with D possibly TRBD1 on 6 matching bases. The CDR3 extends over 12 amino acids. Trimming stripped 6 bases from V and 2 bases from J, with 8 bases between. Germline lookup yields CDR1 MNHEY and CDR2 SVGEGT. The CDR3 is CASRGATYEQYF. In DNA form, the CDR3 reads TGTGCCAGCAGGGGGGCCACCTACGAGCAGTACTTC.

The CDR3 region has the DNA TGTGCCAGCAGCCCGAGTCTACGACAGACCCGCTCTGGAAACACCATATATTTT. Translating gives CASSPSLRQTRSGNTIYF. V is TRBV14 and J is TRBJ1-3; D is perhaps TRBD1 (5 bases). Trimming cost V 4 bases and J 0 bases, with 19 bases left between them. The CDR3 covers 18 residues. Germline V gene sequence: CDR1 SGHDN, CDR2 FVKESK.

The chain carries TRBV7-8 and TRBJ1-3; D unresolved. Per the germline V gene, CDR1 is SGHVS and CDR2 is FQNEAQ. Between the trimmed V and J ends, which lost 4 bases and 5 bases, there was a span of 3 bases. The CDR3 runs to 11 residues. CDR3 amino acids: CASSSRNTIYF. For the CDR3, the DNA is TGTGCCAGCAGCTCGAGAAACACCATATATTTT.

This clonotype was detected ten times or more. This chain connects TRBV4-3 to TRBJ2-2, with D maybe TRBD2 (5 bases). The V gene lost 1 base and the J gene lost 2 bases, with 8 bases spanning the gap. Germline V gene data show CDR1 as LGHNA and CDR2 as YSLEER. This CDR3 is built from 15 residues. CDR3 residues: CASSQAPSNTGELFF. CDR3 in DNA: TGCGCCAGCAGCCAAGCTCCTAGCAACACCGGGGAGCTGTTTTTT.

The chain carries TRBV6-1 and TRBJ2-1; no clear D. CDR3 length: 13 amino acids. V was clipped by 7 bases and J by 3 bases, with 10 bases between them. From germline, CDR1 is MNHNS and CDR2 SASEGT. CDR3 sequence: CASTRPLYNEQFF. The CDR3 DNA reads TGTGCCAGCACCCGCCCACTCTACAATGAGCAGTTCTTC.

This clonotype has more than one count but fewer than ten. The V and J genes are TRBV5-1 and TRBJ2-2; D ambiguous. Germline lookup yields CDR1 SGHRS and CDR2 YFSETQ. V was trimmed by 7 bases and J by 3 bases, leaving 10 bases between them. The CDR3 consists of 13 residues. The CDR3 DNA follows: TGCGCCAGCCAGGTTCAAGACACCGGGGAGCTGTTTTTT. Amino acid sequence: CASQVQDTGELFF. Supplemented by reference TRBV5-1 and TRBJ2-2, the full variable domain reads KAGVTQTPRYLIKTRGQQVTLSCSPISGHRSVSWYQQTPGQGLQFLFEYFSETQRNKGNFPGRFSGRQFSNSRSEMNVSTLELGDSALYLCASQVQDTGELFFGEGSRLTVL.

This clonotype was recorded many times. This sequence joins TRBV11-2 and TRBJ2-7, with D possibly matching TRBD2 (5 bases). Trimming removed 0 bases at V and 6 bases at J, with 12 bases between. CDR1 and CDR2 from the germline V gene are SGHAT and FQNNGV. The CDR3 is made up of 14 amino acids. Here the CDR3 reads CASSLEPGKAEQYF. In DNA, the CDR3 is TGTGCCAGCAGCTTAGAACCGGGGAAGGCCGAGCAGTACTTC. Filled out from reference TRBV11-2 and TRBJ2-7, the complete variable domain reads EAGVAQSPRYKIIEKRQSVAFWCNPISGHATLYWYQQILGQGPKLLIQFQNNGVVDDSQLPKDRFSAERLKGVDSTLKIQPAKLEDSAVYLCASSLEPGKAEQYFGPGTRLTVT.

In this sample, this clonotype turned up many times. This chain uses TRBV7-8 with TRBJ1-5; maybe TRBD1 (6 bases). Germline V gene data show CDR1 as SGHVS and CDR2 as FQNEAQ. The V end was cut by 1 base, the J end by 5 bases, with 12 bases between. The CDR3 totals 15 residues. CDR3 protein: CASSLVPWGHQPQHF. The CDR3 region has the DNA TGTGCCAGCAGCTTAGTCCCGTGGGGGCATCAGCCCCAGCATTTT. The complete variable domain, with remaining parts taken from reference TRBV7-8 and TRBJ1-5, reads GAGVSQSPRYKVAKRGQDVALRCDPISGHVSLFWYQQALGQGPEFLTYFQNEAQLDKSGLPSDRFFAERPEGSVSTLKIQRTQQEDSAVYLCASSLVPWGHQPQHFGDGTRLSIL.